Following are 10 T cell receptor beta chains from one sample sequenced in a study of T cell responses to AZD1222 COVID-19 vaccine. Produced via immunoSEQ multiplex PCR; TCRdb's table is partial and in-frame only. Among some 31,000 clones listed, around 78% were seen once. Sequenced here: peripheral blood, sampled 28 days after the second AZD1222 dose. These receptors were obtained from an adult who received the AZD1222 COVID-19 vaccine.

The chain has TRBV5-1 and TRBJ2-1; D might be TRBD2 (5 bases). The CDR3 is made up of 13 amino acids. Germline V gene sequence: CDR1 SGHRS, CDR2 YFSETQ. The germline V and J ends were trimmed by 7 bases and 5 bases, with 13 bases remaining between them. CDR3 loop: CASGLGTNNEQFF. CDR3 coding DNA: TGCGCCAGCGGACTCGGCACCAACAATGAGCAGTTCTTC.

This chain links TRBV11-2 with TRBJ2-5, with 8 bases identical to TRBD1. V gave up 5 bases and J gave up 4 bases; unmatched junction bases: 12. The CDR3 runs to 16 residues. In germline, CDR1 is SGHAT, CDR2 FQNNGV. Written as DNA, the CDR3 is TGTGCCAGCAGCCGACACGGGACAGGACTCTCAGAGACCCAGTACTTC. It encodes CASSRHGTGLSETQYF.

This clone has only a few counts. The rearrangement joins TRBV28 to TRBJ2-2; 9 bases map to TRBD2. The trim removed 5 bases at V and 3 bases at J, leaving 7 bases unmatched. Per germline, CDR1 MDHEN and CDR2 SYDVKM. CDR3 size: 16 residues. The DNA of the CDR3 is TGTGCCAGCAGTGAATTACTAGCGGGTGACACCGGGGAGCTGTTTTTT. Its translation is CASSELLAGDTGELFF.

The chain joins TRBV19 to TRBJ2-1; TRBD2 might be the D (6 bases). CDR1 LNHDA and CDR2 SQIVND come from the germline V gene (reference sequence). This CDR3 region has 15 residues. Trimming shortened V by 5 bases and J by 9 bases, and 20 bases separated the two germline ends. CDR3 residues: CASSLGWGVLGEQFF. CDR3 coding DNA: TGTGCCAGTAGTCTCGGTTGGGGGGTATTGGGTGAGCAGTTCTTC.

The V gene is TRBV9, the J gene TRBJ1-2; D is perhaps TRBD1 (5 bases). V lost 2 bases and J 4 bases, leaving 9 bases between the germline ends. Germline CDR1 is SGDLS and CDR2 is YYNGEE. This CDR3 has 13 residues. The CDR3 here is CASSVQGVYGYTF. CDR3 in DNA: TGTGCCAGCAGCGTTCAGGGAGTCTATGGCTACACCTTC. Drawing the rest from reference TRBV9 and TRBJ1-2, the complete variable domain is DSGVTQTPKHLITATGQRVTLRCSPRSGDLSVYWYQQSLDQGLQFLIQYYNGEERAKGNILERFSAQQFPDLHSELNLSSLELGDSALYFCASSVQGVYGYTFGSGTRLTVV.

Only a few counts were recorded for this clone. The J gene is TRBJ2-7, the V gene TRBV5-5; a weak D match, TRBD2 (5 bases). Per the germline V gene, CDR1 is SGHKS and CDR2 is YYEKEE (reference sequence). This CDR3 region has 14 residues. Trimming pared 4 bases from V and 3 bases from J, leaving 14 bases between. Here the CDR3 reads CASSMDSSNYEQYV. The CDR3 DNA is TGTGCCAGCAGCATGGACTCTTCTAACTACGAGCAGTACGTC.

The V call is TRBV30, the J call TRBJ1-5; no clear D gene. V lost 3 bases, J lost 6 bases, and 18 bases lay in between. This CDR3 region has 15 residues. Germline CDR1 reads GTSNPN; CDR2 reads SVGIG (reference sequence). For the CDR3, the DNA is TGTGCCTGGAGCGATAGCCCAGTCGGGAGTCAGCCCCAGCATTTT. Its translation: CAWSDSPVGSQPQHF.

The V call is TRBV12-5, the J call TRBJ2-2, with unresolved D. CDR1 and CDR2 (germline): LGHNT, FRNRAP. V lost 3 bases to trimming and J lost 7 bases, with 9 bases between them. The CDR3 is 13 amino acids. CDR3 coding DNA: TGTGCTAGTGGTTTAAGAAGTGTCGGGGAGCTGTTTTTT. Its protein is CASGLRSVGELFF.

J is TRBJ1-2 and V is TRBV24-1; D may be TRBD1 (5 bases). The CDR3 runs to 16 residues. Germline V gene sequence: CDR1 KGHDR, CDR2 SFDVKD. V lost 3 bases, J lost 0 bases, and 13 bases lay in between. For the CDR3, the DNA is TGTGCCACCAGTGATGAGGTGGGCAGGGCTAACTATGGCTACACCTTC. This translates into CATSDEVGRANYGYTF.

V is TRBV18 and J is TRBJ1-1; D is unclear. Between the trimmed V and J ends, which lost 2 bases and 1 base, there was a span of 11 bases. CDR1 and CDR2 (germline): KGHSH, LQKENI. The CDR3 runs to 15 residues. CDR3 coding DNA: TGTGCCAGCTCACCATACGTGACACCGAACACTGAAGCTTTCTTT. This gives the protein CASSPYVTPNTEAFF.